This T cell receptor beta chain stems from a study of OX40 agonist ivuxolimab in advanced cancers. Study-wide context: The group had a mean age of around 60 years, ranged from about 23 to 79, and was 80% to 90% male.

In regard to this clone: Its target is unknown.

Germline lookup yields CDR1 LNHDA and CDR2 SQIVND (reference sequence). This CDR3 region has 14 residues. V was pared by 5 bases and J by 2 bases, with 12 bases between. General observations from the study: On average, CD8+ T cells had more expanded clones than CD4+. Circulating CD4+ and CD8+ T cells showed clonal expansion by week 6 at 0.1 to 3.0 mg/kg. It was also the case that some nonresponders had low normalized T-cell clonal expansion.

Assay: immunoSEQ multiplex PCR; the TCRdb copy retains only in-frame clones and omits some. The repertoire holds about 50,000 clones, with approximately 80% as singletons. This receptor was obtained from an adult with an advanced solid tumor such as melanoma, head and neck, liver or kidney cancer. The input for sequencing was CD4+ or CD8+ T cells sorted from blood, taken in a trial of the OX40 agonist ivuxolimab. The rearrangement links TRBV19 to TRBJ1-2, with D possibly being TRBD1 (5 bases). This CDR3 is CASSDRQINYGYTF. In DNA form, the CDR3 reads TGTGCCAGTAGTGACCGACAGATAAACTATGGCTACACCTTC.